Listed below are T cell receptor beta chains from one sample, sequenced in a study of blood T cell repertoires in COVID-19. TCRdb's table, derived via immunoSEQ multiplex PCR, lists solely in-frame clones and lacks some. The repertoire holds under 200,000 clones, with approximately 90% as singletons. The sequenced material came from peripheral blood. Source of these receptors: a man aged 18 to 35 with acute or convalescent COVID-19. Both conserved end residues are part of each CDR3. The D gene is left open where the match is weak. Some rows have no size entry. The others give once, few or many, or a class for an expanded clone.

D: -; V: TRBV5-4; size: -; J: TRBJ2-5; DNA: TGTGCCAGCAGCTTGCGAGGAGAAGAGACCCAGTACTTC; CDR3: CASSLRGEETQYF
D: TRBD2; V: TRBV30; size: -; J: TRBJ2-1; DNA: TGTGCCTGGAGTGTACTAGCGGGGGGCTACAATGAGCAGTTCTTC; CDR3: CAWSVLAGGYNEQFF
D: -; V: TRBV5-6; size: -; J: TRBJ2-7; DNA: TGTGCCAGCAGCTTGGGTGGGCTGGGGCAGTACTTC; CDR3: CASSLGGLGQYF
D: TRBD1; V: TRBV18; size: -; J: TRBJ1-2; DNA: TGTGCCAGCTCAGCGGGACAGACTTATGGCTACACCTTC; CDR3: CASSAGQTYGYTF
D: TRBD1; V: TRBV19; size: -; J: TRBJ1-1; DNA: TGTGCCAGTAGTCCCAGGGGACAGGGACTTGAAGCTTTCTTT; CDR3: CASSPRGQGLEAFF
D: -; V: TRBV19; size: -; J: TRBJ1-1; DNA: TGTGCCAGTAGTATATCGGTAAACACTGAAGCTTTCTTT; CDR3: CASSISVNTEAFF
D: TRBD2; V: TRBV19; size: -; J: TRBJ2-7; DNA: TGTGCCAGTAGTACCCCTTCCGGGGGGAAGTACGAGCAGTACTTC; CDR3: CASSTPSGGKYEQYF
D: -; V: TRBV27; size: -; J: TRBJ1-4; DNA: TGTGCCAGCAGTTTTTTAGGAGGGGATGAAAAACTGTTTTTT; CDR3: CASSFLGGDEKLFF
D: -; V: TRBV18; size: once; J: TRBJ1-1; DNA: TGTGCCAGCTCACCCTCGCAAACAGGGATTGGTGAAGCTTTCTTT; CDR3: CASSPSQTGIGEAFF
D: -; V: TRBV11-3; size: once; J: TRBJ2-2; DNA: TGTGCCAGCAGCTTAGAGATGTGGGGCTCCACCGGGGAGCTGTTTTTT; CDR3: CASSLEMWGSTGELFF
D: -; V: TRBV7-9; size: -; J: TRBJ1-1; DNA: TGTGCCAGCAGCTTAAAGGAGGTCACTGAAGCTTTCTTT; CDR3: CASSLKEVTEAFF
D: TRBD2; V: TRBV27; size: -; J: TRBJ2-1; DNA: TGTGCCAGCAGTTTAGGAGTTGAATGGAGGACTAGCGGGGTCAAGTCGAAGAACAATGAGCAGTTCTTC; CDR3: CASSLGVEWRTSGVKSKNNEQFF
D: TRBD2; V: TRBV7-2; size: -; J: TRBJ2-7; DNA: TGTGCCAGCAGCTCAGGACTAGCCCCTCACGAGCAGTACTTC; CDR3: CASSSGLAPHEQYF
D: -; V: TRBV2; size: -; J: TRBJ1-1; DNA: TGTGCCAGCGGACAGTACACTGAAGCTTTCTTT; CDR3: CASGQYTEAFF
D: -; V: TRBV28; size: -; J: TRBJ1-1; DNA: TGTGCCAGCAGTCCCCCCGCGCAGGGATTGTACACTGAAGCTTTCTTT; CDR3: CASSPPAQGLYTEAFF
D: -; V: TRBV3-1/TRBV3-2; size: -; J: TRBJ1-6; DNA: TGTGCCAGCAGCCAATACAGTGAAGGCTCACCCCTCCACTTT; CDR3: CASSQYSEGSPLHF
D: TRBD1; V: TRBV6-5; size: once; J: TRBJ1-3; DNA: TGTGCCAGCAGTTACAGGGGGACAGGGGCTGGAAACACCATATATTTT; CDR3: CASSYRGTGAGNTIYF
D: -; V: TRBV7-6; size: -; J: TRBJ2-2; DNA: TGTGCCAGCAGCTTAGTCGCGGACACCGGGGAGCTGTTTTTT; CDR3: CASSLVADTGELFF
D: TRBD1; V: TRBV29-1; size: -; J: TRBJ2-2; DNA: TGCAGCGTGGACAGGCCGAACACCGGGGAGCTGTTTTTT; CDR3: CSVDRPNTGELFF
D: TRBD2; V: TRBV4-2; size: -; J: TRBJ2-7; DNA: TGTGCCAGCAGCCAAGATCCAGCGGGAGCTTACGAGCAGTACTTC; CDR3: CASSQDPAGAYEQYF
D: -; V: TRBV19; size: -; J: TRBJ1-1; DNA: TGTGCCAGTAGTATCTCGAACACTGAAGCTTTCTTT; CDR3: CASSISNTEAFF
D: TRBD1; V: TRBV19; size: -; J: TRBJ1-1; DNA: TGTGCCAGTAGATCGCAGGGACAGGGATTTATGGACACTGAAGCTTTCTTT; CDR3: CASRSQGQGFMDTEAFF
D: -; V: TRBV29-1; size: -; J: TRBJ1-1; DNA: TGCAGCGTTGACTCCGACATGAACACTGAAGCTTTCTTT; CDR3: CSVDSDMNTEAFF